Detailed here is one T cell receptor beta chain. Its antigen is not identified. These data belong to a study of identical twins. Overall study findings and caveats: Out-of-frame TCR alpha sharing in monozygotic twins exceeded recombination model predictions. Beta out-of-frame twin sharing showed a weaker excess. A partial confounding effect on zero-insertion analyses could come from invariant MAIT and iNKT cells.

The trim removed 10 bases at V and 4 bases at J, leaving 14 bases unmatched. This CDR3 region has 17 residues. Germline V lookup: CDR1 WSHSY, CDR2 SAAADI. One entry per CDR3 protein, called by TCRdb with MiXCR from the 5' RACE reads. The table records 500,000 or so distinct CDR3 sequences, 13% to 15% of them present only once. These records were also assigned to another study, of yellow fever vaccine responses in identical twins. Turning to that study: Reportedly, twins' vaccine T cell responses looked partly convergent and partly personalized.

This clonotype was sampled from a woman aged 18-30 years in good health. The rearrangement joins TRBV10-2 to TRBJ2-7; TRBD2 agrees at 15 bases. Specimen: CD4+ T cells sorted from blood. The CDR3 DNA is TGCGCCACCTACCCCGGACTAGCGGGAGGGCCTCGGTACGAGCAGTACTTC. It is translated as CATYPGLAGGPRYEQYF.